The next 15 T cell receptor beta chains were all read from a single sample in a study of blood T cell repertoires in COVID-19. Here immunoSEQ multiplex PCR was the method, and the copy in TCRdb shows in-frame clones only, minus some. Of 200,000 or so clones listed, under 85% were seen once; the top ten hold 1.8%. Sequencing was carried out using PBMCs or T cells enriched from blood (not recorded which). The receptors shown here come from a man aged 60 to 69 who had recovered from COVID-19.

The chain recombines TRBV6-2 or TRBV6-3 with TRBJ2-7; D remains unclear. V lost 6 bases, J lost 9 bases, and 12 bases lay in between. This CDR3 contains 11 residues. Germline V gene sequence: CDR1 MNHEY, CDR2 SVGEGT. In nucleotides, the CDR3 is TGTGCCAGCAGCTTGCAGACACGGCAGTACTTC. This gives the protein CASSLQTRQYF.

The chain uses TRBV7-2 and TRBJ1-2; TRBD1 might be the D (6 bases). The CDR3 has 16 residues. The V and J ends lost 5 bases and 4 bases respectively, with 20 bases between them. The germline CDR1 and CDR2 sequences are SGHTA and FQGNSA. The CDR3 loop reads CASSVNSGGRSYGYTF. CDR3 in DNA: TGTGCCAGCAGCGTAAACTCGGGGGGGCGCAGCTATGGCTACACCTTC.

The chain employs TRBV7-2 and TRBJ1-5; the D is unclear. In germline, CDR1 is SGHTA, CDR2 FQGNSA. The CDR3 has 15 amino acids. The germline V and J ends were trimmed by 1 base and 0 bases, with 7 bases remaining between them. CDR3 region: CASSLVVNSNQPQHF. The CDR3 region has the DNA TGTGCCAGCAGCTTAGTTGTAAATAGCAATCAGCCCCAGCATTTT.

This chain joins TRBV5-6 and TRBJ1-2, with D possibly TRBD1 on 6 matching bases. Germline loops: CDR1 SGHDT, CDR2 YYEEEE. The CDR3 runs to 15 residues. Trimming removed 1 base from V and 3 bases from J, with 13 bases in between. The CDR3: CASSLLQGPYYGYTF. The CDR3 DNA reads TGTGCCAGCAGCTTGTTACAGGGCCCCTACTATGGCTACACCTTC.

A word on this clone: The junction does not match germline at one end; this may be a read error. The chain employs TRBV7-7 and TRBJ1-5; D possibly corresponds to TRBD1 (5 bases). CDR3 length: 17 amino acids. CDR1 is SSHAT and CDR2 is FNYEAQ in the germline V gene (reference sequence). DNA for the CDR3: TGTGCTAGCAGCGAGAACGAGACAGCGTATAGCAATCAGCCCCAGCATTTT. Protein: CASSENETAYSNQPQHF.

This clone occurred once. The CDR3 coding sequence is TGTGCCAGCAGCTTAAATGCGGGGAGGTCGGGAAACACCATATATTTT. Its translation: CASSLNAGRSGNTIYF. V and J are TRBV7-2 and TRBJ1-3; no reliable D call. Trimming left V 2 bases short and J 4 bases short, with 15 bases between. CDR3 length equals 16 residues. CDR1 is SGHTA, CDR2 FQGNSA, per germline.

This chain joins TRBV4-3 and TRBJ2-7, with no clear D. The CDR3 has 13 amino acids. Deletions cut 0 bases from V and 4 bases from J, with 7 bases between. The germline CDR1 and CDR2 sequences are LGHNA and YSLEER. CDR3 sequence: CASSQEPRYEQYF. In DNA form, the CDR3 reads TGCGCCAGCAGCCAAGAGCCCAGGTACGAGCAGTACTTC.

This clone was found many times. The chain is built from TRBV30 and TRBJ1-4; no clear D gene. CDR3 length: 13 amino acids. Germline V lookup: CDR1 GTSNPN, CDR2 SVGIG (reference sequence). Trimming shortened V by 3 bases and J by 7 bases, and 12 bases separated the two germline ends. CDR3 loop: CAWSRGHGEKLFF. Written as DNA, the CDR3 is TGTGCCTGGAGCCGAGGCCACGGTGAAAAACTGTTTTTT.

In its sample, this clone was seen a few times. The rearrangement links TRBV29-1 to TRBJ2-7; 12 bases agree with TRBD2. Germline V lookup: CDR1 SQVTM, CDR2 ANQGSEA. V lost 7 bases, J lost 7 bases, and 8 bases stayed unmatched. The CDR3 spans 13 residues. The DNA for the CDR3 is TGCAGCGGCTTACTAGCGGGGGGCCGGGAGCAGTACTTC. This gives the protein CSGLLAGGREQYF.

A few counts support this clone. V usage is TRBV10-3 and J usage is TRBJ2-2; 7 nucleotides match TRBD1. The V segment lost 5 bases and the J segment 1 base; nucleotides outside the gene matches: 4. Germline lookup yields CDR1 ENHRY and CDR2 SYGVKD. The CDR3 has 15 amino acids. The CDR3 nucleotides read TGTGCCATCAGTTCGGACAGGAAGAACACCGGGGAGCTGTTTTTT. Translated, it gives CAISSDRKNTGELFF.

The rearrangement joins TRBV28 to TRBJ2-1; TRBD2 might be the D (5 bases). This CDR3 contains 13 residues. Looked up from germline, CDR1 is MDHEN and CDR2 is SYDVKM. V was clipped by 3 bases and J by 8 bases, with 11 bases between them. The CDR3 here is CASSLSSWDEQFF. In nucleotides, the CDR3 is TGTGCCAGCAGTTTGTCTAGCTGGGATGAGCAGTTCTTC.

This clone was observed a handful of times. J is TRBJ2-7 and V is TRBV7-2, with D tentatively TRBD1 (5 bases). Trimming took 2 bases from V and 2 from J, leaving 10 bases between them. Germline V gives CDR1 SGHTA, CDR2 FQGNSA. The CDR3 loop spans 14 amino acids. The CDR3 region is CASSLTGHAYEQYF. CDR3 nucleotides: TGTGCCAGCAGCTTAACTGGACACGCCTACGAGCAGTACTTC. The full variable domain, completed using reference TRBV7-2 and TRBJ2-7, is GAGVSQSPSNKVTEKGKDVELRCDPISGHTALYWYRQSLGQGLEFLIYFQGNSAPDKSGLPSDRFSAERTGGSVSTLTIQRTQQEDSAVYLCASSLTGHAYEQYFGPGTRLTVT.

On this clone: The same CDR3 can be traced to other DNA sequences in this sample. The chain couples TRBV10-3 to TRBJ1-1, with 11 bases fitting TRBD1. With V trimmed by 6 bases and J by 1 base, 1 base remained unmatched. CDR1 is ENHRY and CDR2 is SYGVKD in the germline V gene. CDR3 length equals 14 residues. The CDR3 here is CAIRGQGANTEAFF. The CDR3 nucleotides are TGTGCCATCAGAGGACAGGGGGCGAACACTGAAGCTTTCTTT.

This chain links TRBV27 with TRBJ2-7, with D perhaps matching TRBD2 (7 bases). Germline V CDR1 and CDR2: MNHEY, SMNVEV (reference sequence). V was trimmed by 6 bases and J by 1 base, leaving 16 bases between them. This CDR3 is 15 amino acids long. The DNA of the CDR3 is TGTGCCAGCAGACGGAAAGGGGGGGAATCCTACGAGCAGTACTTC. Translation: CASRRKGGESYEQYF.

The chain recombines TRBV4-2 with TRBJ2-2; possibly TRBD1 for D (6 bases). The CDR3 loop spans 16 amino acids. Germline V CDR1 and CDR2: LGHNA, YNFKEQ. V dropped 6 bases and J dropped 0 bases, with 14 bases sitting between them. This CDR3 reads CASSSQGQPNTGELFF. DNA of the CDR3: TGTGCCAGCAGTTCCCAGGGACAACCGAACACCGGGGAGCTGTTTTTT.